The 7 T cell receptor beta chains given below trace back to one sample, sequenced in a study of T cell repertoires in cytomegalovirus infection. One entry per CDR3 protein results from TCRdb running MiXCR on the reads. The sample shows roughly 990,000 distinct CDR3 sequences, around 31% of them seen only once. These receptors' targets are unknown. The sample here was cultured CD8+ T cells from PBMCs, taken from culture after CMV antigen stimulation. The receptors come from a human donor in good health (CMV status not recorded). Some clones in this sample may be carry-over from other donors' samples.

The table lists this clonotype with a few counts. The V gene is TRBV28, the J gene TRBJ1-1; D unresolved. V dropped 6 bases and J dropped 4 bases, with 9 bases sitting between them. Germline V gene sequence: CDR1 MDHEN, CDR2 SYDVKM. The CDR3 loop spans 12 amino acids. CDR3 region: CASSRTSTEAFF. In nucleotides, the CDR3 is TGTGCCAGCAGCAGAACGAGCACTGAAGCTTTCTTT.

The chain couples TRBV29-1 to TRBJ2-1; D not certain. Germline loops: CDR1 SQVTM, CDR2 ANQGSEA. The germline V and J ends were trimmed by 6 bases and 4 bases, with 13 bases remaining between them. The CDR3 length is 13 residues. The CDR3 region is CSVDDWQYNEQFF. The CDR3, as DNA: TGCAGCGTCGACGACTGGCAGTACAATGAGCAGTTCTTC.

This clonotype was picked up many times. V is TRBV7-2 and J is TRBJ1-1; D not resolved. The CDR3 covers 17 residues. V lost 4 bases, J lost 0 bases, and 18 bases lay in between. Germline CDR1 and CDR2: SGHTA and FQGNSA. CDR3 region: CASSYPAEENMNTEAFF. CDR3 DNA sequence: TGTGCCAGCAGCTACCCAGCTGAGGAAAACATGAACACTGAAGCTTTCTTT.

The chain carries TRBV19 and TRBJ1-2; D gene ambiguous. Germline CDR1 reads LNHDA; CDR2 reads SQIVND (reference sequence). Trimming removed 4 bases at V and 6 bases at J, with 15 bases between. The CDR3 loop spans 14 amino acids. The chain's CDR3 is CASSTLPPWDGYTF. Written as DNA, the CDR3 is TGTGCCAGTAGTACGCTCCCACCCTGGGATGGCTACACCTTC.

This clonotype has more than one count but fewer than ten. The chain combines TRBV7-8 with TRBJ1-3; TRBD1 agrees at 8 bases. Germline V gene data show CDR1 as SGHVS and CDR2 as FQNEAQ. The V and J ends lost 2 bases and 0 bases, in that order; junction bases with no gene match: 9. This CDR3 comprises 18 residues. The CDR3 coding sequence is TGTGCCAGCAGCTTATTCCGGGACAGGCCGAGCTCTGGAAACACCATATATTTT. Translating it yields CASSLFRDRPSSGNTIYF.

The sample holds a few counts of this clonotype. This chain links TRBV7-9 with TRBJ2-2; D call uncertain. V was shortened by 3 bases and J by 7 bases, with 6 bases between the two germline ends. Germline V gene lookup returns CDR1 SEHNR and CDR2 FQNEAQ (reference sequence). The CDR3 has 12 amino acids. CDR3 loop: CASSLGIGELFF. CDR3 nucleotide sequence: TGTGCCAGCAGCTTGGGCATCGGGGAGCTGTTTTTT.

V and J are TRBV6-5 and TRBJ2-2; 14 bases agree with TRBD2. The CDR3 totals 19 residues. Per germline, CDR1 MNHEY and CDR2 SVGAGI. The junction had 6 bases not matched to a gene; V was cut back by 0 bases and J by 3 bases. CDR3 nucleotide sequence: TGTGCCAGCAGTTACTCGACTAGCGGGGGGGACGATGACACCGGGGAGCTGTTTTTT. Translation gives CASSYSTSGGDDDTGELFF.